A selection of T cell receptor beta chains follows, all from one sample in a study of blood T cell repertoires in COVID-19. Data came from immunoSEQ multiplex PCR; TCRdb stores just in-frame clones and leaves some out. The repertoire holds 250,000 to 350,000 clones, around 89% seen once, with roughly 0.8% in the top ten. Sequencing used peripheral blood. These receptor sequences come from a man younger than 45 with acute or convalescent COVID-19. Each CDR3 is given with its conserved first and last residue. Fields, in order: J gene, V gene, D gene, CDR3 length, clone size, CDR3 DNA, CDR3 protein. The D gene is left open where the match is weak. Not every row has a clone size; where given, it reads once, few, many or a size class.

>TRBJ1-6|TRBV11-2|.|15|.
TGTGCCAGCAGCTCCCCCCGGGGGGCGGGTTCACCCCTCCACTTT
CASSSPRGAGSPLHF
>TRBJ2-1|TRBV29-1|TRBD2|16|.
TGCAGCGTTTGGGACGTATCGGGGGGGCTTTTTAATGAGCAGTTCTTC
CSVWDVSGGLFNEQFF
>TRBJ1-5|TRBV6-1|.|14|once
TGTGCCAGCAGCTCACAGGATAGCAATCAGCCCCAGCATTTT
CASSSQDSNQPQHF
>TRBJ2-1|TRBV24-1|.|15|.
TGTGCCACCAGTGACCCGACGGAGGTTTACAATGAGCAGTTCTTC
CATSDPTEVYNEQFF
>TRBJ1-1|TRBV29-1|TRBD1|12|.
TGCAGCGTGAACAGGGGTGGTACTGAAGCTTTCTTT
CSVNRGGTEAFF
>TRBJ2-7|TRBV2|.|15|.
TGTGCCAGCACAGGGTCTGCAGGGACACCTTACGAGCAGTACTTC
CASTGSAGTPYEQYF
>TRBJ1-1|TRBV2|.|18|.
TGTGCCAGCAGTGAAGCAGGGCAGGGCAGACAAGGTCGAACTGAAGCTTTCTTT
CASSEAGQGRQGRTEAFF
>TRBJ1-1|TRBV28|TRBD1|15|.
TGTGCCAGCAGTTCGGCTCGGACAGGGGGGACTGAAGCTTTCTTT
CASSSARTGGTEAFF
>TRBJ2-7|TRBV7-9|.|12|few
TGTGCCAGCAGCTCTGGACAGCTCGAGCAGTACTTC
CASSSGQLEQYF
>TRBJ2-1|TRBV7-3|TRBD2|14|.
TGTGCCAGCAGTTCTGCGGGAGGCTCCCATGAGCAGTTCTTC
CASSSAGGSHEQFF
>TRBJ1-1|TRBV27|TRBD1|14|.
TGTGCCAGCAGTGGTAGACAGGGGGTTAATGAAGCTTTCTTT
CASSGRQGVNEAFF
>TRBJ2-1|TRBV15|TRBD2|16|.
TGTGCCACCAGCAGACAGAGCGGGAGGGTGAACAATGAGCAGTTCTTC
CATSRQSGRVNNEQFF
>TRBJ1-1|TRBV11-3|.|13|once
TGTGCCAGCAGCCAAACAGTGAATAGTCTGGCTTTCTTT
CASSQTVNSLAFF
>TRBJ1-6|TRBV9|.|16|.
TGTGCCAGCAGCAGAACCCCCCAGGGCTATAATTCACCCCTCCACTTT
CASSRTPQGYNSPLHF
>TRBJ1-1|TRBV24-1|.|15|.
TGTGCCACCAGTGTCTCGACCCCAGGGAACACTGAAGCTTTCTTT
CATSVSTPGNTEAFF
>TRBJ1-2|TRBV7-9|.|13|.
TGTGCCAGCAGCTCGACACCGATGCCCGGCTACACCTTC
CASSSTPMPGYTF
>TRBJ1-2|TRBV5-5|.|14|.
TGTGCCAGCAGCTTGCCCGGGGTTGGGTATGGCTACACCTTC
CASSLPGVGYGYTF
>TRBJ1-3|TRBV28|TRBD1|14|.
TGTGCCAGCAGATACGACAGGGCTGGAAACACCATATATTTT
CASRYDRAGNTIYF
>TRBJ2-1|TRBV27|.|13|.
TGTGCCAGCAGCCCGACAGGATACAATGAGCAGTTCTTC
CASSPTGYNEQFF
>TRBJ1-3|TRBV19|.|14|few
TGTGCCAGTAGTATCCCAGGCTCTGGAAACACCATATATTTT
CASSIPGSGNTIYF
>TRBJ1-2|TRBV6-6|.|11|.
TGTGCCAGCAGTCCCACTGTCCCCTACACCTTC
CASSPTVPYTF
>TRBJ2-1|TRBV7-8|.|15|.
TGTGCCAGCAGCTTAGACGTGGGAGTAATCCCCATTGGCCTCTTC
CASSLDVGVIPIGLF
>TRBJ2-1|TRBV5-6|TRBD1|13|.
TGTGCCAGCAGCACCGGGACAGAAGCTGAGCAGTTCTTC
CASSTGTEAEQFF
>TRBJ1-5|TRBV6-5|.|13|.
TGTGCCAGCATCTCCTGGCGGGGTCAGCCCCAGCATTTT
CASISWRGQPQHF
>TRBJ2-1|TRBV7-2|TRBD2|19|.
TGTGCCAGCAGAAAGGGACTAGCGGGGGCCTATTTTAAGTCTGGTGAGCAGTTCTTC
CASRKGLAGAYFKSGEQFF
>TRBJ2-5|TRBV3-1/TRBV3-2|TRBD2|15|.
TGTGCCAGCAGCTTAACTAGCGGGGGTTTGGAGACCCAGTACTTC
CASSLTSGGLETQYF
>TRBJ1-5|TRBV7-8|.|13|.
TGTGCCAGCAGCTTAAATTCTCAGCAGCCCCAGCATTTT
CASSLNSQQPQHF
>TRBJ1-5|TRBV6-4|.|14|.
TGTGCCAGCAGTCCTACCCATAGCAATCAGCCCCAGCATTTT
CASSPTHSNQPQHF
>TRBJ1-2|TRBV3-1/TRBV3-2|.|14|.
TGTGCCAGCAGCCAAGAAGAGAGACTCAAAGGCTACACCTTC
CASSQEERLKGYTF
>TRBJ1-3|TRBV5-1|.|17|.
TGCGCCAGCAGCTTAGTCGCGGCTACCGACTCTGGAAACACCATATATTTT
CASSLVAATDSGNTIYF